This T cell receptor (beta chain) was recovered during a study of blood T cell repertoires in COVID-19. Whole-study context: The origin of the acute and convalescent COVID-19 samples was the United States, Italy and Spain. PBMCs, B-cell-depleted T cells, or T cells were the source of the cDNA or gDNA that made up the material.

The CDR3 extends over 17 amino acids. The germline CDR1 and CDR2 sequences are KGHSH and LQKENI. Losses at the gene ends were 0 bases for V and 2 bases for J; bases not matched to a gene: 6. Authors' methods: Quantification of nucleated cells was approximated via reference gene primer amplification. TCRdb's copy holds only in-frame clones and misses some; the assay was immunoSEQ multiplex PCR. V, J and clone size are those of that table, while D and trimming were read from the DNA. Seen here are under 300,000 clones, 84% observed once, and the top ten hold around 2.5%. This clone was recorded only once.

The chain has TRBV18 and TRBJ2-2; 7 bases map to TRBD1. This receptor was obtained from a man in his forties who had recovered from COVID-19. Specimen: peripheral blood. The CDR3 loop reads CASSPPKGTDNTGELFF. CDR3 bases: TGTGCCAGCTCACCACCGAAAGGGACAGATAACACCGGGGAGCTGTTTTTT.